One and the same sample provided the 8 T cell receptor beta chains below, sequenced in a study of shared clonotypes between healthy human individuals. Measured with immunoSEQ multiplex PCR; TCRdb has only the in-frame clones, and not every one. Among roughly 500,000 clones listed, 95% to 96% were seen once. The specimen sequenced was naive CD4+ T cells sorted from blood. Subset indicated: CD45RA+ positively selected. These receptor sequences come from a woman aged 25-40 years in good health.

V gene TRBV28 combines with J gene TRBJ1-1, with TRBD1 matching 7 bases. The CDR3 is 13 amino acids. V lost 5 bases to trimming and J lost 5 bases; unmatched junction nucleotides: 5. Looked up from germline, CDR1 is MDHEN and CDR2 is SYDVKM. The CDR3 region is CASSNQGDTEAFF. The CDR3 DNA reads as TGTGCCAGCAGTAACCAGGGGGATACTGAAGCTTTCTTT.

CDR3 region: CASSFRDPPYEQYF. The CDR3 region has the DNA TGTGCCAGCAGTTTTAGGGATCCTCCCTACGAGCAGTACTTC. This chain joins TRBV28 and TRBJ2-7; no clear D. Per the germline V gene, CDR1 is MDHEN and CDR2 is SYDVKM. The CDR3 contains 14 residues. V shed 3 bases and J shed 2 bases, with 11 bases lying between them.

The V and J genes are TRBV28 and TRBJ2-3, with a possible D match to TRBD2 (6 bases). The V and J ends lost 3 bases and 6 bases respectively, with 7 bases between them. CDR1 is MDHEN, CDR2 SYDVKM, per germline. CDR3 length equals 12 residues. The CDR3 sequence is CASSLGRDTQYF. The CDR3 region has the DNA TGTGCCAGCAGTTTGGGGAGGGATACGCAGTATTTT.

On this clone: The same CDR3 arises from other DNA sequences in this sample as well. The V and J genes are TRBV5-1 and TRBJ2-5; D unresolved. Germline V gene sequence: CDR1 SGHRS, CDR2 YFSETQ. With 1 base removed from V and 3 bases from J, the gap between germline ends came to 4 bases. This CDR3 has 12 residues. This CDR3 is CASSLSEETQYF. The CDR3 bases are TGCGCCAGCAGCTTGTCCGAAGAGACCCAGTACTTC.

V usage is TRBV28 and J usage is TRBJ1-5; the D gene is possibly TRBD1 (6 bases). The germline CDR1 and CDR2 sequences are MDHEN and SYDVKM. The CDR3 length is 15 residues. V lost 7 bases and J lost 4, with 17 bases in between. CDR3 bases: TGTGCCAGCACCCCTCCGGACAGTCTTAATCAGCCCCAGCATTTT. It specifies CASTPPDSLNQPQHF.

This CDR3 reads CASSFAGAEETQYF. CDR3 nucleotide sequence: TGTGCCAGCAGCTTCGCCGGGGCGGAAGAGACCCAGTACTTC. The chain joins TRBV7-9 to TRBJ2-5, with D perhaps TRBD1 or TRBD2 (5 bases each). V shed 3 bases and J shed 3 bases, with 11 bases lying between them. Looked up from germline, CDR1 is SEHNR and CDR2 is FQNEAQ (reference sequence). CDR3 length: 14 amino acids.

This chain joins TRBV28 and TRBJ1-5, with 7 bases aligning to TRBD1. CDR1 is MDHEN, CDR2 SYDVKM, per germline. Trimming at V came to 6 bases and at J to 9 bases, leaving 20 bases not matched to a gene. This CDR3 spans 17 amino acids. In DNA, the CDR3 is TGTGCCAGCAGCACAACTTCCGGACAGGCCTCTTTGCTGCCCCAGCATTTT. Translating it yields CASSTTSGQASLLPQHF.

The chain has TRBV11-1 and TRBJ2-5, with D perhaps TRBD1 or TRBD2 (5 bases each). Germline V gene lookup returns CDR1 SGHAT and CDR2 FQDESV (reference sequence). CDR3 length: 12 residues. Trimming left V 6 bases short and J 7 bases short, with 12 bases between. The CDR3 sequence: CASRGPAGTQYF. The CDR3 DNA follows: TGTGCCAGCAGGGGACCCGCAGGGACCCAGTACTTC.